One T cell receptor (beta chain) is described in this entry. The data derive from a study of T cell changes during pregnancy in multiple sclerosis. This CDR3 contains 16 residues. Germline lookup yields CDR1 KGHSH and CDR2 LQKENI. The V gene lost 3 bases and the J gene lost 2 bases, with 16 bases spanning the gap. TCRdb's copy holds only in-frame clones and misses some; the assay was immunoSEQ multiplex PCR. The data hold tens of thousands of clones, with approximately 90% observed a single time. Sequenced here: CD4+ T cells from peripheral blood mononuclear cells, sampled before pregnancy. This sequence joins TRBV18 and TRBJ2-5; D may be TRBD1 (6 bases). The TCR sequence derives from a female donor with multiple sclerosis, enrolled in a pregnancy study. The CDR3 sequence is CASSPFQGNKQETQYF. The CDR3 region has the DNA TGTGCCAGCTCACCCTTCCAGGGGAATAAACAAGAGACCCAGTACTTC.